This TCR beta chain derives from a study of spatial heterogeneity in lung cancer. Ten or more counts support this clonotype. Unique molecular identifiers tagged every individual TCR cDNA molecule. One entry per CDR3 protein, called by TCRdb with MiXCR from the 5' RACE reads. In the table there are roughly 8,500 distinct CDR3 sequences, about 16% of which are singletons. This sample's time point: sample taken at primary tumor resection. Sequencing covered unsorted whole RNA taken from tumor, nontumor lung or frozen PBMC. This specimen was normal lung tissue next to the tumor, taken at surgery. The receptor was derived from a male donor with early-stage non-small cell lung cancer.

DNA for the CDR3: TGTGCCAGCAGCGGGACCTACGACCTACGGCAGTTCTTC. Amino acid sequence: CASSGTYDLRQFF. The V gene is TRBV9, the J gene TRBJ2-1; no clear D. The CDR3 has 13 amino acids. V dropped 3 bases and J dropped 12 bases, with 16 bases sitting between them. Germline V gene data show CDR1 as SGDLS and CDR2 as YYNGEE.